This paragraph covers one TCR beta chain sequence. This clonotype was found a few times. Its antigen is currently not known. No per-base quality is available; no much larger clone lies one base away. These data originate in a study of patients and donors after allogeneic stem cell transplantation (dated by TCRdb to 2019 to 2021). The germline ends are 8 bases apart after V is trimmed by 6 bases and J by 2 bases. From cysteine to phenylalanine, the CDR3 is 13 amino acids long. Only CDR3 DNA remains: 39 bases, in frame from the first base. CDR1 and CDR2 (MNHEY, SVGAGI) derive from the germline V gene. The method was RT-PCR. Sequencing used a NextSeq 550. TCRdb reworked the public reads: Q25 trimming with fastp, MiXCR clone assembly, productive beta chains retained. Merged by CDR3 protein, the rows form single entries marked with the most common genes and DNA. The sample data list about 72,000 distinct CDR3 sequences, and 26% of these were observed just once. Approximately 26% of the sample is in the top ten clones.

The sequence was obtained from a human donor who was either an allogeneic HSCT recipient or a stem cell or donor lymphocyte infusion donor (not recorded which). It is not recorded whose cells these are; they may come from a transplant donor. Sample: blood, either unsorted or a sorted T cell fraction (not recorded which). The chain is encoded by TRBV6-5 joined to TRBJ2-1; the D gene is not confidently resolved. The sequenced DNA: TGTGCCAGCAGGGTGGGCCCCTACAATGAGCAGTTCTTC. This sequence encodes CASRVGPYNEQFF.